The source of this T cell receptor beta chain is a study of T cell responses to AZD1222 COVID-19 vaccine. Study results and caveats: Researchers report vaccine-associated CD4 TCRs spanning spike, with dominance at 160-218 and 743-854.

The CDR3 is made up of 16 amino acids. Germline V gives CDR1 SGHAT, CDR2 FQNNGV. V was trimmed by 2 bases and J by 5 bases, leaving 16 bases between them. Points on this clone: The antigen remains undetermined.

Profiled with immunoSEQ multiplex PCR; TCRdb holds only in-frame clones, not every one. The sample includes some 120,000 clones, 88% of them seen just once. V gene TRBV11-2 combines with J gene TRBJ2-1; D is tentatively TRBD1 or TRBD2 (6 bases each). This receptor was obtained from an adult in good health. This specimen consisted of peripheral blood, obtained on day 0 of AZD1222 vaccination. The chain's CDR3 is CASSLNPGALNNEQFF. DNA of the CDR3: TGTGCCAGCAGCTTAAATCCGGGGGCCTTAAACAATGAGCAGTTCTTC.